This T cell receptor (beta chain) was obtained from a study of shared clonotypes between healthy human individuals (dated by TCRdb to 2019 to 2021). With respect to the entire study: The cohort included three men and a couple of women between 18 and 49 years of age. Per donor, three plates each were used for CD4 naive and CD4 memory, two for CD8 naive, and one for CD8 memory. To estimate repertoire size and how much clonotype sharing occurs between individuals, the study deeply sequenced the blood TCR repertoires of about 5 healthy adults. Libraries were prepared and TCR repertoires were sequenced by different laboratories using diverse techniques, in order to increase sequencing depth and limit assay-specific biases. Per donor, leukapheresis produced somewhere between about 0.94 and 9.5 billion PBMCs. What the authors observed across the whole study: Because the study included a small number of donors, the genetic and exposure-history diversity represented was limited. Even with the large sequencing depth, rarefaction of the sorted-subset datasets indicated that sequencing was incomplete. Sampling was restricted to blood, and TCR repertoires in tissue are likely to differ from TCR repertoires in blood. Compared with non-shared clonotypes, clonotypes shared by all four sorted-subset donors had higher generation probabilities. Pairwise subsampling led to the expectation that sequencing depth would affect the degree of clonotype sharing among donors. Naive subsets generally had larger estimated clonotype richness than memory subsets did. Around 5% of naive CD4, more than 3% of naive CD8, approximately 2% of memory CD4, and approximately 0.39% of memory CD8 clonotypes were shared across several donors.

TCR CDR3 regions were amplified from genomic DNA by multiplex PCR using the deep immunoSEQ assay. Genomic DNA extracted from each cell subset was distributed evenly over all wells of several immunoSEQ 96-well plates, and each plate served as one replicate. Each replicate PCR for sorted subsets received around 200 ng genomic DNA, equal to about 29,000 T cell genomes. Purified libraries were quantified with a Qubit 3.0 fluorometer, sized on a Bioanalyzer 2100, and re-quantified with the KAPA Library Quantification kit. Every immunoSEQ 96-well plate was sequenced on a separate single-read 150-cycle Illumina NextSeq 550 flow cell. The study's own analysis went as follows. Because only junctional sequences without quality scores were contained in the immunoSEQ output, filtering matching that applied to full-length reads could not be performed. To assign V/J genes and CDR3, sequences were annotated against IMGT germline references using PyIR, a Python wrapper for IgBLAST v1.9. Reads with weak V/J assignments (E-value above 1e-6), missing CDR3, stop codons, out-of-frame junctions, or ambiguous translated residues were removed. V3J clonotypes were defined as sequences sharing the same inferred V gene, J gene, and CDR3 amino acid sequence. The percentage overlap between two repertoires was calculated by dividing the number of shared unique clonotypes by the size of the smaller repertoire. Repertoire richness was assessed with RTK rarefaction, the Chao1 estimator, and Recon v2.1 estimates of unobserved clonotypes. Generation probabilities for all TCRbeta clonotypes obtained by the gDNA method from several donors were computed using OLGA. TCRdb mirrors the immuneACCESS table, restricted to in-frame sequences. Some clones are absent from its copies; in checked studies, under half trace to an unresolved V gene, and the reason for the others is unknown. The V and J calls and clone size were taken over from that table, and D and trimming were inferred from the DNA. The sample has 2 million to 2.5 million clones on record, about 94% of them singletons. Around 0.13% of the sample comes from the top ten.

From the cysteine through the phenylalanine, the CDR3 covers 12 amino acids. CDR3 DNA only is kept here, 36 bases in frame from base 1. The CDR1 and CDR2 encoded by the germline V gene (reference sequence) are GTSNPN and SVGIG. At the junction V is shortened by 2 bases and J by 4 bases, with 9 bases in between. In regard to this clone: Its antigen is unknown. Base-call qualities are not available, and no considerably larger clone is one nucleotide away. This specimen includes other DNA sequences encoding the same CDR3.

Donors were healthy HIV-negative adults with no recently reported acute infections or vaccinations. All donors were Caucasian adults living in Nashville, Tennessee, USA. CD4+ T cells were enriched by magnetic negative selection; naive cells were then positively selected on CD45RA, and the negative fraction formed the memory subset. Blood was collected by leukapheresis, and PBMCs were isolated by Ficoll-Histopaque density gradient centrifugation and then cryopreserved in liquid nitrogen vapor phase. Purity and quantity of every magnetically sorted T cell population were checked by analytical flow cytometry. Each sorted fraction had its genomic DNA isolated and then quantified by UV absorbance on a Nanodrop 2000c.

In this chain, TRBV30 is recombined with TRBJ2-7, with the D assignment possibly TRBD1 or TRBD2, given 6 matching bases for each. The clonotype originates from a man between 18 and 29 years old in good health. Sequencing was carried out using naive CD4+ T cells sorted from blood. The label giving this sample's cell subset or site can be read as: CD45RA+ positively selected. The CDR3: CAWSLGGYEQYF. The nucleotide sequence reads TGTGCCTGGAGTTTAGGGGGGTACGAGCAGTACTTC.